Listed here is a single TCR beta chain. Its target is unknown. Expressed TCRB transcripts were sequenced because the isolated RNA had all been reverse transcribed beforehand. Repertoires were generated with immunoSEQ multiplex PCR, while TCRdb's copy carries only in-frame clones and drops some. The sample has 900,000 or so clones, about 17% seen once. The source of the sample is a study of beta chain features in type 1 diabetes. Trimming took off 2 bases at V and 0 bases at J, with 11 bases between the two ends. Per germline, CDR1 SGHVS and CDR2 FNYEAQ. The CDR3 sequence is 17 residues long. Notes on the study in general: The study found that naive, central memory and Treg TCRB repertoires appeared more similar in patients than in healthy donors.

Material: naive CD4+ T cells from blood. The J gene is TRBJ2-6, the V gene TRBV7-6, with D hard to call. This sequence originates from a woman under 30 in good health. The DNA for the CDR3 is TGTGCCAGCAGCTTAAATTCGGCAGCCTCTGGGGCCAACGTCCTGACTTTC. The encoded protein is CASSLNSAASGANVLTF.